This entry features one T cell receptor (beta chain) sequence. The CDR3 consists of 19 residues. Reverse transcription of about 0.45 to 1 ug RNA was performed with random hexamers. An immunoSEQ multiplex PCR amplified TCR beta CDR3 over 54 Vbeta and 13 Jbeta. A single record per CDR3 protein comes from TCRdb applying MiXCR to the immunoSEQ multiplex PCR reads. Of around 130,000 distinct CDR3 sequences listed, around nine tenths are singletons. Negative isolation yielded CD4+ and CD8+ T cells, and FACS enriched TEMRA cells. The data derive from a study of CD8 T cells in Susac syndrome. The gene calls are TRBV21-1 and TRBJ2-4; the table's D call TRBD2 went unverified against the DNA. TRBV21-1 is a recognized pseudogene. This receptor was identified in a human donor with multiple sclerosis. The sequenced sample was CD8+ T cells from PBMCs. The CDR3 sequence is CASSNHGSHNRGAKNIQYF. In DNA form, the CDR3 reads TGTGCCAGCAGCAACCACGGGAGCCACAATCGAGGAGCCAAAAACATTCAGTACTTC.